The rows below give T cell receptor beta chains drawn from one sample of a study of long-term antiretroviral therapy in people with HIV. Sequenced by immunoSEQ multiplex PCR; TCRdb stores in-frame clones only, minus some. The sample lists about 25,000 clones; 79% were seen once. The sequences come from unsorted PBMCs, collected 2.1 years after starting antiretroviral therapy. These receptors all stem from a young man with HIV. Each CDR3 is given with its conserved first and last residue. Fields, in order: J gene, clone size, V gene, D gene, CDR3 protein, CDR3 DNA. D genes are given only for firm matches. Part of the rows lack a size; the others show once, few, many or a class for expanded clones.

TRBJ2-3,NA,TRBV9,NA,CASREGHEGTDTQYF,TGTGCCAGCAGGGAAGGACACGAAGGCACAGATACGCAGTATTTT
TRBJ2-5,NA,TRBV19,TRBD2,CASRGLAGRGETQYF,TGTGCCAGTAGAGGACTAGCGGGAAGGGGAGAGACCCAGTACTTC
TRBJ1-1,NA,TRBV4-2,NA,CASSQDLRGGINTEAFF,TGTGCCAGCAGCCAAGATCTTCGGGGAGGTATAAACACTGAAGCTTTCTTT
TRBJ1-3,NA,TRBV7-4,NA,CASSLGTHSGNTIYF,TGTGCCAGCAGCTTAGGGACTCACTCTGGAAACACCATATATTTT
TRBJ2-1,NA,TRBV6-5,TRBD2,CASRSTSGSGNEQFF,TGTGCCAGCAGGTCCACTAGCGGGAGTGGGAATGAGCAGTTCTTC
TRBJ2-6,NA,TRBV6-1,NA,CASSASRVLVSGANVLTF,TGTGCCAGCAGTGCTTCGCGGGTCCTGGTATCTGGGGCCAACGTCCTGACTTTC
TRBJ2-3,NA,TRBV5-4,NA,CASSLAGGTDTQYF,TGTGCCAGCAGCTTGGCTGGTGGCACAGATACGCAGTATTTT
TRBJ1-1,NA,TRBV20-1,TRBD1,CSARETGVAFF,TGCAGTGCTAGGGAGACAGGGGTAGCTTTCTTT
TRBJ2-3,NA,TRBV5-4,TRBD2,CASSLGTSNTDTQYF,TGTGCCAGCAGCTTGGGGACTAGCAACACAGATACGCAGTATTTT
TRBJ2-5,NA,TRBV4-1,TRBD2,CASSQVVPGGGGETQYF,TGCGCCAGCAGCCAAGTAGTCCCGGGGGGTGGAGGAGAGACCCAGTACTTC
TRBJ1-2,NA,TRBV29-1,NA,CSVATLRRGYTF,TGCAGCGTTGCGACTCTGAGGCGTGGCTACACCTTC
TRBJ1-1,NA,TRBV7-9,TRBD1,CASSPRQGATEAFF,TGTGCCAGCAGCCCGAGACAGGGAGCAACTGAAGCTTTCTTT
TRBJ2-7,NA,TRBV7-8,NA,CASSLADRRQYF,TGTGCCAGCAGCCTCGCGGACCGGCGCCAGTACTTC
TRBJ1-3,NA,TRBV7-2,NA,CASSFPYGNTIYF,TGTGCCAGCAGCTTTCCGTATGGAAACACCATATATTTT
TRBJ1-1,few,TRBV10-1,NA,CASSESENTEAFF,TGCGCCAGCAGTGAGTCGGAGAACACTGAAGCTTTCTTT
TRBJ2-1,NA,TRBV6-5,NA,CASSLADLEGTEQFF,TGTGCCAGCAGTCTGGCGGACCTAGAGGGGACTGAGCAGTTCTTC
TRBJ2-7,NA,TRBV2,TRBD1,CASSEQQGGISEQYF,TGTGCCAGCAGTGAACAACAGGGGGGAATTAGCGAGCAGTACTTC
TRBJ2-2,once,TRBV19,TRBD1,CASSSQRQGTSTGELFF,TGTGCCAGTAGTTCCCAAAGACAGGGAACTAGCACCGGGGAGCTGTTTTTT
TRBJ1-2,few,TRBV27,NA,CASSPDGQGPLYGYTF,TGTGCCAGCAGTCCCGACGGGCAGGGCCCCCTCTATGGCTACACCTTC
TRBJ2-7,NA,TRBV30,NA,CASWDETYEQYF,TGTGCCTCATGGGACGAAACCTACGAGCAGTACTTC
TRBJ1-3,NA,TRBV30,NA,CAWSVRAAGNTIYF,TGTGCCTGGAGTGTACGGGCGGCTGGAAACACCATATATTTT
TRBJ1-5,NA,TRBV7-2,NA,CASSLEGVQPQHF,TGTGCCAGCAGCTTAGAAGGGGTTCAGCCCCAGCATTTT
TRBJ2-1,NA,TRBV11-3,TRBD2,CASSLSSGGNNEQFF,TGTGCCAGCAGCTTAAGTAGCGGGGGTAACAATGAGCAGTTCTTC
TRBJ2-7,NA,TRBV5-4,NA,CASSPPGVTGREQYF,TGTGCCAGCAGCCCGCCGGGCGTTACAGGGCGTGAGCAGTACTTC
TRBJ2-7,NA,TRBV18,TRBD2,CASSPAPGRAFYEQYF,TGTGCCAGCTCACCAGCTCCCGGGAGGGCCTTCTACGAGCAGTACTTC
TRBJ2-5,NA,TRBV7-2,TRBD2,CASSLAAQGLASQETQYF,TGTGCCAGCAGCTTAGCGGCGCAGGGACTAGCCTCCCAAGAGACCCAGTACTTC
TRBJ2-7,NA,TRBV7-9,TRBD1,CASSIRDRGDEQYF,TGTGCCAGCAGCATCCGGGACAGGGGCGACGAGCAGTACTTC
TRBJ2-7,NA,TRBV27,TRBD1,CASSPGQGAFGEQYF,TGTGCCAGCAGTCCGGGACAGGGGGCTTTCGGCGAGCAGTACTTC
TRBJ1-1,NA,TRBV5-6,NA,CASSLPANTEAFF,TGTGCCAGCAGCTTGCCAGCGAACACTGAAGCTTTCTTT
TRBJ1-2,NA,TRBV25-1,NA,CASSENGGYGYTF,TGTGCCAGCAGTGAAAACGGGGGATATGGCTACACCTTC
TRBJ1-1,NA,TRBV19,NA,CASSVQAGGHTEAFF,TGTGCCAGTAGCGTCCAGGCTGGGGGGCACACTGAAGCTTTCTTT